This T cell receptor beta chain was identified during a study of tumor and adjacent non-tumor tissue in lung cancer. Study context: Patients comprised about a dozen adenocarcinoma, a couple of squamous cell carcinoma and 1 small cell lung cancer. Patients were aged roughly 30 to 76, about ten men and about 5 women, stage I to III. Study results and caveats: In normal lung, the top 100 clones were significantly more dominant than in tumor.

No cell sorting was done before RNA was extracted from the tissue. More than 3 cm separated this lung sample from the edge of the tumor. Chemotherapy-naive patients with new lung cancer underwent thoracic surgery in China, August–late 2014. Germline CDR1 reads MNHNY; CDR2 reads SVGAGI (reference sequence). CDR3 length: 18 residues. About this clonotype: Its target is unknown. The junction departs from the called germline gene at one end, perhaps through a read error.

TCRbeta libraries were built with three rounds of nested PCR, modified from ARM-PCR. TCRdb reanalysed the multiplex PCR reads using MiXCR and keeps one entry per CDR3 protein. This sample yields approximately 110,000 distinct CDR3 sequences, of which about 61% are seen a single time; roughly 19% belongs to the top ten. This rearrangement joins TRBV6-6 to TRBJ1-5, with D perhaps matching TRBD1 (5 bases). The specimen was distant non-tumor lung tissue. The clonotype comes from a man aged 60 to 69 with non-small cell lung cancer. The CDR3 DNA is TGTGCCAGCAGATACTCGCCACCAGTGACAGTACCCAATCAGCCCCAGCATTTT. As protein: CASRYSPPVTVPNQPQHF.